The 18 T cell receptor beta chains below come from one sample, sequenced in a study of T cell repertoires in cytomegalovirus infection. Each CDR3 protein is one row after TCRdb ran MiXCR on the reads. The data contain around 450,000 distinct CDR3 sequences, approximately 32% of them singletons. Material for sequencing was PBMCs. Every receptor here comes from a human donor in good health (CMV status not recorded). Some clones in this sample may be carry-over from other donors' samples.

This clonotype was recorded a few times. The rearrangement uses TRBV5-6 and TRBJ1-4; possibly TRBD1 for D (5 bases). V shed 2 bases and J shed 8 bases, with 10 bases lying between them. Germline values: CDR1 SGHDT, CDR2 YYEEEE. The CDR3 loop spans 13 amino acids. DNA for the CDR3: TGTGCCAGCAGCTTTGGGGGTCTGGAAAAACTGTTTTTT. It is translated as CASSFGGLEKLFF. The variable domain in full, with the rest retrieved from reference TRBV5-6 and TRBJ1-4, is DAGVTQSPTHLIKTRGQQVTLRCSPKSGHDTVSWYQQALGQGPQFIFQYYEEEERQRGNFPDRFSGHQFPNYSSELNVNALLLGDSALYLCASSFGGLEKLFFGSGTQLSVL.

This clonotype was seen ten or more times. The genes are TRBV12-3 or TRBV12-4 and TRBJ2-7, with D perhaps matching TRBD2 (5 bases). The ends were cut back, 8 bases at V and 9 bases at J, with 11 bases in the middle. CDR3 length equals 10 residues. DNA of the CDR3: TGTGCCAGCGGAGGACTGCGGCAGTACTTC. Amino acid sequence: CASGGLRQYF.

This clonotype was observed a handful of times. V is TRBV5-1 and J is TRBJ2-1; 12 nucleotides align to TRBD2. In germline, CDR1 is SGHRS, CDR2 YFSETQ. Trimming cost V 4 bases and J 4 bases; bases outside gene matches: 3. This CDR3 is 15 amino acids long. The CDR3 is CASSRLAGEYNEQFF. The CDR3, as DNA: TGCGCCAGCAGCCGACTAGCGGGGGAATACAATGAGCAGTTCTTC.

This chain uses TRBV29-1 with TRBJ1-2; D is undetermined. This CDR3 is built from 10 residues. V dropped 5 bases and J dropped 6 bases, with 7 bases sitting between them. Looked up from germline, CDR1 is SQVTM and CDR2 is ANQGSEA. CDR3 region: CSVSDDGYTF. In nucleotides, the CDR3 is TGCAGCGTTAGTGATGATGGCTACACCTTC.

This clonotype was observed at least ten times. This rearrangement joins TRBV7-8 to TRBJ2-1; perhaps TRBD2 as D (5 bases). This CDR3 has 15 residues. Per germline, CDR1 SGHVS and CDR2 FQNEAQ. Deletions cut 2 bases from V and 3 bases from J, with 11 bases between. The CDR3 here is CASSLSGKYYNEQFF. CDR3 DNA: TGTGCCAGCAGCTTATCCGGGAAGTACTACAATGAGCAGTTCTTC.

The gene calls are TRBV2 and TRBJ2-5, with TRBD1 as a possible D gene (6 bases). The V gene lost 6 bases and the J gene lost 0 bases, with 11 bases spanning the gap. The CDR3 sequence is 14 residues long. Looked up from germline, CDR1 is SNHLY and CDR2 is FYNNEI. The CDR3 region has the DNA TGTGCCAGCAGCGGGACAATCTACCAAGAGACCCAGTACTTC. Its protein is CASSGTIYQETQYF. Together with reference TRBV2 and TRBJ2-5, the CDR3 gives the full variable domain: EPEVTQTPSHQVTQMGQEVILRCVPISNHLYFYWYRQILGQKVEFLVSFYNNEISEKSEIFDDQFSVERPDGSNFTLKIRSTKLEDSAMYFCASSGTIYQETQYFGPGTRLLVL.

A few counts support this clonotype. The chain links TRBV6-1 to TRBJ1-2; 7 positions match TRBD1. The CDR3 sequence is 14 residues long. Germline-derived CDR1 and CDR2 are MNHNS and SASEGT. V was pared by 6 bases and J by 4 bases, with 8 bases of the junction left unmatched. The CDR3 sequence: CASREQGLLYGYTF. The CDR3 DNA sequence: TGTGCCAGCAGAGAACAGGGGTTACTCTATGGCTACACCTTC.

The V gene is TRBV28, the J gene TRBJ1-2; D unclear. The germline gives CDR1 MDHEN, CDR2 SYDVKM. Trimming cost V 3 bases and J 5 bases, with 13 bases left between them. This CDR3 region has 14 residues. The CDR3 region is CASSFPEELYGYTF. For the CDR3, the DNA is TGTGCCAGCAGTTTTCCAGAGGAGTTATATGGCTACACCTTC.

The CDR3 DNA is TGCAGTGCTAGAGACCGAGGCAAGCAGTACTTC. It translates to CSARDRGKQYF. The chain recombines TRBV20-1 with TRBJ2-7, with no clear D. Trimming shortened V by 0 bases and J by 8 bases, and 8 bases separated the two germline ends. Germline values: CDR1 DFQATT, CDR2 SNEGSKA (reference sequence). The CDR3 spans 11 residues.

The sample holds a few counts of this clonotype. The chain is built from TRBV6-2 or TRBV6-3 and TRBJ2-1, with a tentative D call TRBD2 (6 bases). This CDR3 is built from 12 residues. Trimming removed 8 bases at V and 7 bases at J, with 12 bases between. CDR1 is MNHEY, CDR2 SVGEGT, per germline. The CDR3, as DNA: TGTGCCAGCTCCGATGGGAGGAATGAGCAGTTCTTC. Translated: CASSDGRNEQFF.

This clonotype was observed many times. V usage is TRBV4-3 and J usage is TRBJ2-3, with 11 bases that match TRBD2. This CDR3 has 16 amino acids. Trimming removed 1 base from V and 0 bases from J; junction bases left unmatched: 0. The germline V gene has CDR1 LGHNA and CDR2 YSLEER. The CDR3 sequence is CASSQVAGGSTDTQYF. For the CDR3, the DNA is TGCGCCAGCAGCCAAGTAGCGGGGGGGAGCACAGATACGCAGTATTTT.

In this sample, this clonotype turned up many times. The V gene is TRBV19, the J gene TRBJ1-1, with TRBD1 identical over 8 bases. Germline V gene sequence: CDR1 LNHDA, CDR2 SQIVND (reference sequence). The CDR3 runs to 13 residues. V gave up 9 bases and J gave up 2 bases; unmatched junction bases: 5. The CDR3, as DNA: TGTGCCAGCAGAGGACAGGGAAACACTGAAGCTTTCTTT. Protein product: CASRGQGNTEAFF.

To note about this clonotype: A read error may be the cause here, since a much bigger clone is one base away. This chain uses TRBV6-1 with TRBJ2-7, with TRBD1 as a possible D gene (5 bases). CDR3 length: 14 residues. Germline CDR1 MNHNS, CDR2 SASEGT. The CDR3 is CSSSDRPQGKEQYF. The CDR3 DNA sequence: TGTTCCAGCAGTGACCGACCCCAGGGTAAAGAGCAGTACTTC.

The chain uses TRBV20-1 and TRBJ1-3; TRBD1 is a possible D gene (6 bases). The CDR3 is 16 residues long. From germline, CDR1 is DFQATT and CDR2 SNEGSKA (reference sequence). V dropped 0 bases and J dropped 0 bases, with 12 bases sitting between them. CDR3 in amino acids: CSARDPGQTSGNTIYF. The DNA for the CDR3 is TGCAGTGCTAGAGATCCAGGACAGACCTCTGGAAACACCATATATTTT.

The rearrangement joins TRBV6-8 to TRBJ1-1; D possibly corresponds to TRBD1 (6 bases). Germline CDR1 MNHGY, CDR2 SAAAGT. V lost 5 bases and J 0 bases, leaving 13 bases between the germline ends. This CDR3 is 15 amino acids long. The CDR3 bases are TGTGCCAGCAGTGTACAGGGAATCCTGAACACTGAAGCTTTCTTT. It encodes CASSVQGILNTEAFF.

The sample holds many counts of this clonotype. The chain recombines TRBV7-2 with TRBJ2-7; the match to TRBD1 covers 8 bases. J lost 3 bases, V lost 3 bases, and 7 bases had no gene match. This CDR3 has 15 amino acids. Germline CDR1 and CDR2: SGHTA and FQGNSA. The CDR3 spells CASSFPNRGDYEQYF. CDR3 bases: TGTGCCAGCAGCTTCCCTAACAGGGGGGACTACGAGCAGTACTTC.

A note on this clonotype: The CDR3 end shows no conserved phenylalanine or tryptophan, and so a read error is likely. The V gene is TRBV6-1, the J gene TRBJ2-1, with 11 bases that match TRBD1. CDR3 length equals 18 residues. Trimming removed 2 bases from V and 1 base from J; junction bases left unmatched: 7. Germline CDR1 is MNHNS and CDR2 is SASEGT. CDR3 loop: CASSEFGQGAVSYNEQFC. The DNA for the CDR3 is TGTGCCAGCAGTGAATTTGGACAGGGGGCAGTATCCTACAATGAGCAGTTCTGC.

This clonotype appeared a single time. The rearrangement uses TRBV9 and TRBJ1-1, with D maybe TRBD1 (5 bases). Germline values: CDR1 SGDLS, CDR2 YYNGEE. The germline V and J ends were trimmed by 0 bases and 5 bases, with 11 bases remaining between them. This CDR3 has 14 amino acids. The CDR3 loop is CASSVEGRATEAFF. Written as DNA, the CDR3 is TGTGCCAGCAGCGTAGAAGGCAGGGCGACTGAAGCTTTCTTT.